This T cell receptor beta chain comes out of a study of control samples from healthy donors and cancer patients. V was pared by 4 bases and J by 4 bases, with 9 bases of the junction left unmatched. Germline loops: CDR1 SGHNT, CDR2 YYREEE (reference sequence). The length of the CDR3 is 15 residues. Repertoires were generated with immunoSEQ multiplex PCR, while TCRdb's copy carries only in-frame clones and drops some. The sample shows 170,000 or so clones, 85% to 95% of them seen only once. This clonotype was sampled from a man aged 18 to 29 in good health. Material: blood. This chain uses TRBV5-4 with TRBJ1-2; 8 bases map to TRBD1. The DNA for the CDR3 is TGTGCCAGCAGCAACAGACAGGGGACCACCTATGGCTACACCTTC. This gives the protein CASSNRQGTTYGYTF.